These 14 T cell receptor beta chains came from one sample sequenced in a study of PD-1 blockade in classical Hodgkin lymphoma. Time point reported: cycle 4 day 1 (C4D1), after 5 to 7 weeks of nivolumab. Every patient experienced relapse after autologous stem cell transplantation, and brentuximab vedotin exposure varied. The method was immunoSEQ multiplex PCR; TCRdb's version includes in-frame clones alone and lacks a portion of them. The profile shows approximately 10,000 clones, 85% to 90% of them singletons. Specimen: peripheral blood mononuclear cells (PBMCs), collected before the fourth cycle of nivolumab. These receptor sequences come from a human donor with classical Hodgkin lymphoma.

This clone showed up just once. V usage is TRBV25-1 and J usage is TRBJ1-2, with TRBD1 identical over 9 bases. The germline V gene has CDR1 MGHDK and CDR2 SYGVNS. This CDR3 contains 14 residues. J lost 4 bases, V lost 6 bases, and 6 bases had no gene match. The CDR3: CASSLTGGFYGYTF. Here the CDR3 DNA reads TGTGCCAGCAGCCTGACAGGGGGATTCTATGGCTACACCTTC.

The J gene is TRBJ1-2, the V gene TRBV6-6; D might be TRBD1 (6 bases). The CDR3 is made up of 16 amino acids. Trimming took off 6 bases at V and 2 bases at J, with 19 bases between the two ends. CDR1 MNHNY and CDR2 SVGAGI come from the germline V gene (reference sequence). CDR3 coding DNA: TGTGCCAGCAGCCCCGGGGAGGGGGGGCGCAACTATGGCTACACCTTC. This sequence encodes CASSPGEGGRNYGYTF.

This chain links TRBV6-5 with TRBJ1-1; maybe TRBD1 (6 bases). The CDR3 sequence is 15 residues long. The V and J ends lost 2 bases and 0 bases respectively, with 10 bases between them. Germline V gives CDR1 MNHEY, CDR2 SVGAGI. The CDR3 bases are TGTGCCAGCAGTTACCGACAGGTTCTGAACACTGAAGCTTTCTTT. Protein: CASSYRQVLNTEAFF.

The CDR3 bases are TGTGCCAGCAGTGAATATACGGACACCGGGGAGCTGTTTTTT. Amino acids: CASSEYTDTGELFF. The chain has TRBV25-1 and TRBJ2-2; D is ambiguous. Germline values: CDR1 MGHDK, CDR2 SYGVNS. There are 14 residues in the CDR3. The V gene lost 0 bases and the J gene lost 3 bases, with 5 bases spanning the gap.

This rearrangement joins TRBV10-2 to TRBJ2-6; 11 bases are shared with TRBD1. Trimming took 6 bases from V and 0 from J; bases not matched to a gene: 22. The CDR3 runs to 23 residues. Germline V gives CDR1 WSHSY, CDR2 SAAADI. As DNA, the CDR3 is TGCGCCAGCAGGGAACTGAGGGACAGGGGGATCAATTTTAGGCCCTCTGGGGCCAACGTCCTGACTTTC. Protein product: CASRELRDRGINFRPSGANVLTF.

This chain connects TRBV6-5 to TRBJ1-2; weak D call: TRBD1 (6 bases). The CDR3 totals 16 residues. V shed 0 bases and J shed 8 bases, with 19 bases lying between them. CDR1 and CDR2 from the germline V gene are MNHEY and SVGAGI. The CDR3 region is CASSYSAGEGGAGYTF. The CDR3 DNA reads TGTGCCAGCAGTTACTCCGCGGGGGAGGGGGGCGCGGGCTACACCTTC.

The rearrangement uses TRBV7-8 and TRBJ2-6; no definite D call. In germline, CDR1 is SGHVS, CDR2 FQNEAQ. Trimming took 5 bases from V and 5 from J, leaving 13 bases between them. This CDR3 region has 15 residues. CDR3 nucleotide sequence: TGTGCCAGCAGCGAGCCACAAAGTCGGGCCAACGTCCTGACTTTC. Protein product: CASSEPQSRANVLTF.

V is TRBV7-6 and J is TRBJ1-5; TRBD1 matches 9 bases. The CDR3 runs 15 residues. The V segment lost 0 bases and the J segment 7 bases; nucleotides outside the gene matches: 4. Germline-derived CDR1 and CDR2 are SGHVS and FNYEAQ. The CDR3, as DNA: TGTGCCAGCAGCTTAGCAACAGGGGGCTTGCAGCCCCAGCATTTT. Protein product: CASSLATGGLQPQHF. Full variable domain (missing parts from reference TRBV7-6 and TRBJ1-5): GAGVSQSPRYKVTKRGQDVALRCDPISGHVSLYWYRQALGQGPEFLTYFNYEAQQDKSGLPNDRFSAERPEGSISTLTIQRTEQRDSAMYRCASSLATGGLQPQHFGDGTRLSIL.

The chain is built from TRBV5-1 and TRBJ1-3; D gene uncertain. Looked up from germline, CDR1 is SGHRS and CDR2 is YFSETQ. The V gene lost 0 bases and the J gene lost 4 bases, with 11 bases spanning the gap. The CDR3 totals 15 residues. The CDR3: CASSLVWGDGNTIYF. The CDR3, as DNA: TGCGCCAGCAGCTTGGTCTGGGGTGACGGAAACACCATATATTTT.

A few counts support this clone. The chain uses TRBV7-7 and TRBJ2-5; 14 positions agree with TRBD2. The CDR3 contains 17 residues. V was clipped by 5 bases and J by 3 bases; unmatched bases: 8. CDR1 is SSHAT and CDR2 is FNYEAQ in the germline V gene (reference sequence). Written as DNA, the CDR3 is TGTGCCAGCAGCCTGGGGACTAGCGGGGGTATTAAAGAGACCCAGTACTTC. Translating it yields CASSLGTSGGIKETQYF. The full variable domain, its missing parts supplied by reference TRBV7-7 and TRBJ2-5, is GAGVSQSPRYKVTKRGQDVTLRCDPISSHATLYWYQQALGQGPEFLTYFNYEAQPDKSGLPSDRFSAERPEGSISTLTIQRTEQRDSAMYRCASSLGTSGGIKETQYFGPGTRLLVL.

The chain is built from TRBV11-2 and TRBJ2-7; tentative D call: TRBD1 (5 bases). The germline CDR1 and CDR2 sequences are SGHAT and FQNNGV. CDR3 length: 13 residues. V lost 3 bases and J lost 0, with 6 bases in between. CDR3 DNA sequence: TGTGCCAGCAGCTTGGGGCACTCCTACGAGCAGTACTTC. Amino acids: CASSLGHSYEQYF.

The chain couples TRBV7-2 to TRBJ1-1, with D possibly being TRBD1 (5 bases). The V and J ends lost 5 bases and 0 bases respectively, with 10 bases between them. The CDR3 is 14 residues long. From germline, CDR1 is SGHTA and CDR2 FQGNSA. CDR3 DNA sequence: TGTGCCAGCAGCCCGGGACGCCTGAACACTGAAGCTTTCTTT. It codes for CASSPGRLNTEAFF.

The table lists this clone with a count of one. The chain is built from TRBV5-1 and TRBJ2-5, with 7 bases that match TRBD1. V shed 8 bases and J 5 bases; nucleotides not matched to a gene: 9. The CDR3 contains 13 residues. Germline V gives CDR1 SGHRS, CDR2 YFSETQ. The DNA of the CDR3 is TGCGCCAGTCACAGGGGTGGCGAGGAGACCCAGTACTTC. Translated: CASHRGGEETQYF.

V is TRBV7-2 and J is TRBJ1-5, with 9 bases aligning to TRBD1. Germline values: CDR1 SGHTA, CDR2 FQGNSA. CDR3 size: 16 residues. Trimming at V came to 5 bases and at J to 7 bases, leaving 12 bases not matched to a gene. CDR3 in DNA: TGTGCCAGCAGCGCCGGGACAGGGTTTCAAACGCAGCCCCAGCATTTT. This translates into CASSAGTGFQTQPQHF.